This T cell receptor beta chain was sequenced in a study of control samples from healthy donors and cancer patients. The CDR3 is 16 amino acids. Germline assignment: CDR1 MGHRA and CDR2 YSYEKL. V was clipped by 1 base and J by 8 bases; unmatched bases: 11. The protocol was immunoSEQ multiplex PCR, while the TCRdb copy is restricted to in-frame clones and leaves out a portion. Found here are tens of thousands of clones, over 75% of them singletons; the top ten hold roughly 6.7%. This TCR was recovered from a man in his forties or fifties in good health. Sequencing was carried out using blood. V usage is TRBV4-1 and J usage is TRBJ1-2; 9 positions match TRBD1. CDR3 protein: CASSQGGTGNLGGYTF. In DNA, the CDR3 is TGCGCCAGCAGCCAAGGCGGGACAGGGAACTTGGGGGGCTACACCTTC.